Each of the 28 T cell receptor beta chains below was sequenced from the same sample in a study of cytomegalovirus exposure and HLA in healthy donors (dated by TCRdb to between 2016 and 2019). The library was produced with the immunoSEQ multiplex PCR assay. A mixture of 60 forward primers for TCR Vbeta segments and 13 reverse primers for TCR Jbeta segments was used in the multiplex PCR. The table was pulled from immuneACCESS by TCRdb, which kept in-frame rearrangements only. Such tables lose some clones; where checked, under half of the loss comes from unresolved V genes, and the rest has no known cause. The sample has roughly 170,000 clones on record, more than 65% of them singletons. The ten largest clones take up about 1.3% of the sample. The sample was PBMCs. The receptors were sampled from a girl under 10 years old in good health and CMV-seropositive.

This clone was detected only once. This chain links TRBV13 with TRBJ2-3; TRBD2 might be the D (5 bases). The CDR3 has 16 residues. Trimming removed 5 bases at V and 3 bases at J, with 18 bases between. Per germline, CDR1 PRHDT and CDR2 FYEKMQ (reference sequence). This chain's CDR3 is CASSKEFGGRTDTQYF. The DNA of the CDR3 is TGTGCCAGCAGCAAAGAGTTTGGAGGAAGGACAGATACGCAGTATTTT. Full variable domain (outside the CDR3, taken from reference TRBV13 and TRBJ2-3): AAGVIQSPRHLIKEKRETATLKCYPIPRHDTVYWYQQGPGQDPQFLISFYEKMQSDKGSIPDRFSAQQFSDYHSELNMSSLELGDSALYFCASSKEFGGRTDTQYFGPGTRLTVL.

The J gene is TRBJ2-1, the V gene TRBV6-6; possible D gene TRBD2, 5 bases. Trimming left V 6 bases short and J 15 bases short, with 18 bases between. CDR1 and CDR2 (germline): MNHNY, SVGAGI (reference sequence). The CDR3 consists of 12 residues. The DNA for the CDR3 is TGTGCCAGCAGCCCGGTCTCTCGGGGTCCGTTCTTC. Translated, it gives CASSPVSRGPFF.

CDR3 protein: CSVILGSNQPQHF. The CDR3, as DNA: TGCAGCGTGATACTAGGTAGCAATCAGCCCCAGCATTTT. The chain is built from TRBV29-1 and TRBJ1-5; D is ambiguous. CDR3 length: 13 amino acids. The germline gives CDR1 SQVTM, CDR2 ANQGSEA. V gave up 6 bases and J gave up 0 bases, with 9 bases separating them.

The chain couples TRBV5-6 to TRBJ2-3; D not certain. This CDR3 has 17 amino acids. Trimming removed 3 bases at V and 0 bases at J, with 17 bases between. The V gene's germline CDR1 is SGHDT and CDR2 YYEEEE. CDR3 nucleotides: TGTGCCAGCAGCTCCACTCGAGTTACTTCGAGCACAGATACGCAGTATTTT. Protein: CASSSTRVTSSTDTQYF.

The rearrangement uses TRBV15 and TRBJ2-7, with a weak D call TRBD1 (6 bases). Looked up from germline, CDR1 is LNHNV and CDR2 is YYDKDF (reference sequence). V dropped 3 bases and J dropped 2 bases, with 17 bases sitting between them. CDR3 length: 16 residues. CDR3 nucleotide sequence: TGTGCCACCAGCAGCAACCTGGACAGCAACCCCTACGAGCAGTACTTC. Translated: CATSSNLDSNPYEQYF.

The chain employs TRBV27 and TRBJ1-5; 7 bases match TRBD1. V gave up 2 bases and J gave up 2 bases; unmatched junction bases: 3. The CDR3 has 15 amino acids. In germline, CDR1 is MNHEY, CDR2 SMNVEV (reference sequence). The CDR3 loop reads CASSLDRERNQPQHF. The CDR3 DNA reads as TGTGCCAGCAGTTTAGACAGGGAACGCAATCAGCCCCAGCATTTT.

The chain links TRBV28 to TRBJ1-5; D uncertain. CDR3 length: 16 residues. The germline gives CDR1 MDHEN, CDR2 SYDVKM. Between the trimmed V and J ends, which lost 7 bases and 2 bases, there was a span of 18 bases. The CDR3 nucleotides read TGTGCCAGCATCCCTGTATTCTTAGAACGCAATCAGCCCCAGCATTTT. Residues: CASIPVFLERNQPQHF.

In its sample, this clone was seen a few times. The chain employs TRBV6-5 and TRBJ1-1; D uncertain. V was cut by 5 bases and J by 7 bases, with 8 bases left in between. Germline CDR1 and CDR2: MNHEY and SVGAGI. The CDR3 contains 11 residues. In DNA, the CDR3 is TGTGCCAGCAGTCGGTCCGATGAAGCTTTCTTT. Protein product: CASSRSDEAFF.

The V call is TRBV27, the J call TRBJ1-2; D is possibly TRBD1 (5 bases). Germline-derived CDR1 and CDR2 are MNHEY and SMNVEV (reference sequence). The CDR3 loop spans 15 amino acids. V lost 5 bases and J 3 bases, leaving 16 bases between the germline ends. As DNA, the CDR3 is TGTGCCAGCAGTCCCAGGGTCCGCGGTCACTATGGCTACACCTTC. Its protein is CASSPRVRGHYGYTF.

V and J are TRBV29-1 and TRBJ2-7; D is possibly TRBD2 (6 bases). CDR3 length equals 11 residues. Germline assignment: CDR1 SQVTM and CDR2 ANQGSEA. The V gene lost 4 bases and the J gene lost 4 bases, with 8 bases spanning the gap. CDR3 coding DNA: TGCAGCGTTGGGGGGGTTTACGAGCAGTACTTC. This translates into CSVGGVYEQYF.

The V call is TRBV30, the J call TRBJ2-5, with 13 bases lining up with TRBD2. V lost 8 bases to trimming and J lost 1 base; unmatched junction nucleotides: 28. Per germline, CDR1 GTSNPN and CDR2 SVGIG (reference sequence). The CDR3 is 22 residues long. The CDR3 DNA sequence: TGTGCCAGATTATTATCCCGGGTGCCTGGGGAACTAGCGGGAGGGGCCCAAGAGACCCAGTACTTC. This codes for CARLLSRVPGELAGGAQETQYF.

The gene calls are TRBV6-1 and TRBJ2-5; possible D gene TRBD1, 6 bases. In germline, CDR1 is MNHNS, CDR2 SASEGT. Trimming stripped 3 bases from V and 2 bases from J, with 10 bases between. The CDR3 has 14 residues. The CDR3 DNA reads as TGTGCCAGCAGTGAGGGACAAATACAAGAGACCCAGTACTTC. It encodes CASSEGQIQETQYF.

This chain uses TRBV2 with TRBJ2-2; D perhaps matches TRBD1 (8 bases). The length of the CDR3 is 15 residues. Germline assignment: CDR1 SNHLY and CDR2 FYNNEI. Trimming cost V 6 bases and J 5 bases, with 16 bases left between them. CDR3 in amino acids: CASSPTGGGTGELFF. DNA for the CDR3: TGTGCCAGCAGCCCAACAGGGGGGGGGACCGGGGAGCTGTTTTTT.

CDR3 sequence reads: CASSLAGVTDTQYF. The CDR3 nucleotides are TGTGCCAGCAGCTTAGCGGGAGTTACAGATACGCAGTATTTT. The V gene is TRBV7-3, the J gene TRBJ2-3, with TRBD2 matching 7 bases. The trim removed 2 bases at V and 3 bases at J, leaving 2 bases unmatched. The germline V gene has CDR1 SGHTA and CDR2 FQGTGA. The CDR3 has 14 amino acids.

The V gene is TRBV4-1, the J gene TRBJ1-6; TRBD1 is a possible D gene (5 bases). With 3 bases removed from V and 6 bases from J, the gap between germline ends came to 12 bases. The CDR3 is made up of 15 amino acids. Per germline, CDR1 MGHRA and CDR2 YSYEKL. The CDR3 spells CASSHTVGGNSPLHF. The CDR3 coding sequence is TGCGCCAGCAGCCACACAGTGGGGGGTAATTCACCCCTCCACTTT.

This clone has only one observation. The V call is TRBV4-2, the J call TRBJ1-5, with 7 bases identical to TRBD1. The germline V gene has CDR1 LGHNA and CDR2 YNFKEQ. The CDR3 runs 17 residues. The V and J ends lost 1 base and 2 bases, in that order; junction bases with no gene match: 8. The CDR3, as DNA: TGTGCCAGCAGCCAAGTTAGCAGGGGGAAAGGCAATCAGCCCCAGCATTTT. Protein: CASSQVSRGKGNQPQHF.

This rearrangement joins TRBV6-5 to TRBJ2-3, with 7 bases lining up with TRBD1. This CDR3 contains 13 residues. J gave up 6 bases and V 2 bases, and 2 bases lay outside the gene matches. Germline CDR1 MNHEY, CDR2 SVGAGI. CDR3 nucleotides: TGTGCCAGCAGTTACCGACAGGGCGATACGCAGTATTTT. Its translation is CASSYRQGDTQYF.

The chain recombines TRBV29-1 with TRBJ1-2; D gene uncertain. V lost 6 bases, J lost 4 bases, and 12 bases lay in between. The germline V gene has CDR1 SQVTM and CDR2 ANQGSEA. The CDR3 is 12 residues long. CDR3 in amino acids: CSVAPGPYGYTF. The CDR3 DNA reads as TGCAGCGTGGCTCCGGGTCCCTATGGCTACACCTTC.

V gene TRBV6-1 combines with J gene TRBJ1-2; unclear D gene. V lost 5 bases to trimming and J lost 0 bases, with 10 bases between them. The length of the CDR3 is 14 residues. Germline V lookup: CDR1 MNHNS, CDR2 SASEGT. The CDR3: CASSWAAANYGYTF. CDR3 nucleotides: TGTGCCAGCAGTTGGGCAGCTGCTAACTATGGCTACACCTTC.

With respect to this clone: Other nucleotide sequences in the sample specify the same CDR3. The rearrangement joins TRBV5-4 to TRBJ1-1, with 7 nucleotides matching TRBD1. The CDR3 has 14 residues. V shed 4 bases, J shed 0 bases, and the junction held 3 bases outside the gene matches. Germline lookup yields CDR1 SGHNT and CDR2 YYREEE (reference sequence). The CDR3: CASSKTGLNTEAFF. The CDR3 bases are TGTGCCAGCAGCAAGACAGGGCTGAACACTGAAGCTTTCTTT.

The chain carries TRBV18 and TRBJ1-1, with TRBD1 matching over 7 bases. This CDR3 has 15 amino acids. V lost 0 bases, J lost 1 base, and 2 bases stayed unmatched. The V gene's germline CDR1 is KGHSH and CDR2 LQKENI. The CDR3 protein is CASSPPTGRNTEAFF. The DNA of the CDR3 is TGTGCCAGCTCACCACCGACAGGGCGGAACACTGAAGCTTTCTTT.

The chain couples TRBV4-1 to TRBJ2-1, with 11 bases that match TRBD1. Germline V gene sequence: CDR1 MGHRA, CDR2 YSYEKL. The CDR3 loop spans 15 amino acids. V trimming: 1 base; J trimming: 8 bases; junction bases outside the gene matches: 4. The CDR3 coding sequence is TGCGCCAGCAGCCAAGGGGACAGGGGGTGGGATGAGCAGTTCTTC. Translated, it gives CASSQGDRGWDEQFF.

This chain joins TRBV6-1 and TRBJ1-3; D is unclear. V was pared by 5 bases and J by 0 bases, with 8 bases between. CDR1 MNHNS and CDR2 SASEGT come from the germline V gene. This CDR3 contains 14 residues. In DNA form, the CDR3 reads TGTGCCAGCAGTAATCGGGTCTCTGGAAACACCATATATTTT. Translation: CASSNRVSGNTIYF.

In its sample, this clone was seen once. The V call is TRBV11-2, the J call TRBJ1-5; D is possibly TRBD1 (6 bases). The CDR3 is 15 amino acids. The V gene lost 4 bases and the J gene lost 4 bases, with 14 bases spanning the gap. CDR1 SGHAT and CDR2 FQNNGV come from the germline V gene. In DNA form, the CDR3 reads TGTGCCAGCAGCTCTCGGGCAGGGGTTAATCAGCCCCAGCATTTT. This sequence encodes CASSSRAGVNQPQHF. Complete variable domain (other parts from reference TRBV11-2 and TRBJ1-5): EAGVAQSPRYKIIEKRQSVAFWCNPISGHATLYWYQQILGQGPKLLIQFQNNGVVDDSQLPKDRFSAERLKGVDSTLKIQPAKLEDSAVYLCASSSRAGVNQPQHFGDGTRLSIL.

The chain has TRBV11-3 and TRBJ1-1; 7 bases agree with TRBD1. Germline CDR1 is SGHNT and CDR2 is YENEEA. V gave up 7 bases and J gave up 5 bases; unmatched junction bases: 13. This CDR3 region has 15 residues. For the CDR3, the DNA is TGTGCCAGCACCCTATCGGAGGGGGCTAAGACTGAAGCTTTCTTT. Its protein product is CASTLSEGAKTEAFF.

A remark on this clone: In this CDR3 the conserved last residue, phenylalanine or tryptophan, is missing, so a read error is likely. The chain is built from TRBV5-1 and TRBJ1-1; 7 positions match TRBD1. V dropped 1 base and J dropped 1; count of bases not matched to a gene: 7. In germline, CDR1 is SGHRS, CDR2 YFSETQ. This CDR3 is built from 16 residues. The CDR3 is CASSLLEGAGNTEAFL. CDR3 bases: TGCGCCAGCAGCTTGTTAGAGGGGGCCGGGAACACTGAAGCTTTCCTT.

CDR3 in amino acids: CASSVVEAVGQPQHF. As DNA, the CDR3 is TGTGCCAGCTCAGTCGTTGAAGCGGTCGGGCAGCCCCAGCATTTT. V usage is TRBV18 and J usage is TRBJ1-5; D uncertain. V was cut by 5 bases and J by 7 bases, with 18 bases left in between. There are 15 residues in the CDR3. Germline V gives CDR1 KGHSH, CDR2 LQKENI.

This clone appeared a single time. The chain links TRBV6-5 to TRBJ2-5; D is unresolved. The J call may not be correct, given that the DNA end is closer to TRBJ2-7. The CDR3 length is 12 residues. Per germline, CDR1 MNHEY and CDR2 SVGAGI. The CDR3 nucleotides are TGTGCCAGCGGCGGAAATTCCTACGAGCAGTACTTC. Translated, it gives CASGGNSYEQYF.